The 10 T cell receptor beta chains below were found in one sample sequenced in a study of T cells after yellow fever vaccination. TCRdb analysed the 5' RACE reads with MiXCR anew, one entry per CDR3 protein. This table has about 350,000 distinct CDR3 sequences, about 4% appearing once. The source was PBMCs, collected 5 days after the yellow fever booster vaccination. These receptors were obtained from a man aged 18 to 35 who received the YFV17D yellow fever vaccine.

V is TRBV28 and J is TRBJ2-7; no definite D call. V was pared by 2 bases and J by 6 bases, with 11 bases between. Per the germline V gene, CDR1 is MDHEN and CDR2 is SYDVKM. The CDR3 is 13 amino acids. The DNA for the CDR3 is TGTGCCAGCAGTTTACAGGACCTCCCCGAGCAGTACGTC. Protein: CASSLQDLPEQYV.

This clonotype was detected a few times. CDR3 nucleotides: TGTGCCAGCAGCCGGGGCGAGGGAAGCCACGAGCAGTACTTC. Translated, it gives CASSRGEGSHEQYF. The rearrangement links TRBV7-9 to TRBJ2-7; tentatively, D is TRBD1 or TRBD2 (5 bases each). Trimming removed 5 bases at V and 5 bases at J, with 16 bases between. Germline V gene lookup returns CDR1 SEHNR and CDR2 FQNEAQ (reference sequence). The CDR3 loop spans 14 amino acids.

The rearrangement links TRBV7-2 to TRBJ1-1; 9 nucleotides agree with TRBD1. The germline V gene has CDR1 SGHTA and CDR2 FQGNSA. Germline trimming cut 1 base from V and 3 bases from J; bases unmatched to any gene: 15. This CDR3 region has 19 residues. The CDR3 loop reads CASSLVGTGSGATDTEAFF. DNA for the CDR3: TGTGCCAGCAGCTTAGTGGGGACAGGGAGCGGCGCTACAGACACTGAAGCTTTCTTT. Drawing the rest from reference TRBV7-2 and TRBJ1-1, the complete variable domain is GAGVSQSPSNKVTEKGKDVELRCDPISGHTALYWYRQSLGQGLEFLIYFQGNSAPDKSGLPSDRFSAERTGGSVSTLTIQRTQQEDSAVYLCASSLVGTGSGATDTEAFFGQGTRLTVV.

This clonotype was counted only a few times. The J gene is TRBJ1-1, the V gene TRBV4-3; the D is unclear. CDR1 is LGHNA, CDR2 YSLEER, per germline. CDR3 length: 14 amino acids. The V and J ends lost 0 bases and 2 bases respectively, with 7 bases between them. CDR3 nucleotides: TGCGCCAGCAGCCAAGAGTCCTTCAACACTGAAGCTTTCTTT. Translating gives CASSQESFNTEAFF.

This clonotype was seen ten or more times. The J gene is TRBJ2-3, the V gene TRBV20-1; D uncertain. This CDR3 is built from 14 residues. The germline V gene encodes CDR1 DFQATT and CDR2 SNEGSKA (reference sequence). Trimming pared 1 base from V and 0 bases from J, leaving 8 bases between. The CDR3 nucleotides read TGCAGTGCTAGAGGACTTGCGAGCACAGATACGCAGTATTTT. It is translated as CSARGLASTDTQYF.

There are a few counts of this clonotype. The rearrangement joins TRBV7-9 to TRBJ1-5; 8 bases line up with TRBD1. Per germline, CDR1 SEHNR and CDR2 FQNEAQ (reference sequence). CDR3 length equals 16 residues. With V trimmed by 1 base and J by 5 bases, 7 bases remained unmatched. CDR3 in DNA: TGTGCCAGCAGCTTAGGGACAGGGAGTAGGGATCAGCCCCAGCATTTT. Translation: CASSLGTGSRDQPQHF.

The CDR3 sequence is CSLTLDRASTDTQYF. Written as DNA, the CDR3 is TGCAGCCTCACCCTGGACAGGGCTAGCACAGATACGCAGTATTTT. The chain uses TRBV29-1 and TRBJ2-3, with 8 bases fitting TRBD1. The CDR3 sequence is 15 residues long. Germline CDR1 is SQVTM and CDR2 is ANQGSEA. Unmatched junction bases numbered 10, after V lost 8 bases and J lost 0 bases.

This rearrangement joins TRBV10-3 to TRBJ1-6; 9 bases line up with TRBD1. CDR3 length: 16 residues. Germline V gives CDR1 ENHRY, CDR2 SYGVKD. Trimming removed 3 bases from V and 6 bases from J; junction bases left unmatched: 6. CDR3 bases: TGTGCCATCAGTGAAGATTGGGGACAGGGTAATTCACCCCTCCACTTT. Encoded protein: CAISEDWGQGNSPLHF.

This clonotype was recorded a few times. The V call is TRBV3-1, the J call TRBJ2-1; 9 nucleotides line up with TRBD2. The CDR3 extends over 16 amino acids. The V gene's germline CDR1 is LGHDT and CDR2 YNNKEL (reference sequence). J lost 2 bases, V lost 1 base, and 3 bases had no gene match. The CDR3 nucleotides read TGTGCCAGCAGCCAAGGGGTAGCGGGGGCCTACAATGAGCAGTTCTTC. Protein sequence: CASSQGVAGAYNEQFF.

This clonotype occurred many times. The V and J genes are TRBV7-2 and TRBJ2-3, with 8 positions matching TRBD1. Trimming took 3 bases from V and 2 from J; bases not matched to a gene: 7. The CDR3 contains 16 residues. CDR1 is SGHTA, CDR2 FQGNSA, per germline. The DNA for the CDR3 is TGTGCCAGCAGCTTCGGGACAGGCGTCAACACAGATACGCAGTATTTT. Amino acids: CASSFGTGVNTDTQYF. Supplemented by reference TRBV7-2 and TRBJ2-3, the full variable domain reads GAGVSQSPSNKVTEKGKDVELRCDPISGHTALYWYRQSLGQGLEFLIYFQGNSAPDKSGLPSDRFSAERTGGSVSTLTIQRTQQEDSAVYLCASSFGTGVNTDTQYFGPGTRLTVL.